Listed below are T cell receptor beta chains from one sample, sequenced in a study of cytomegalovirus exposure and HLA in healthy donors. Sequencing used immunoSEQ multiplex PCR; TCRdb keeps in-frame clones, though not all of them. The table shows over 150,000 clones, with approximately 67% occurring only once. The sample consisted of PBMCs. The receptors originated from a woman between 18 and 29 years old in good health and CMV-seropositive. The CDR3 runs from the conserved cysteine through the conserved F or W. Each record gives: J gene, clone size, D gene, V gene, CDR3 DNA, CDR3 protein. A D gene is named only where the DNA matches it firmly. Clone sizes are given selectively: once, few, many, or a class where the clone is expanded.

TRBJ1-2 | NA | TRBD1 | TRBV5-4 | TGTGCCAGCAGCGCCACACAGGGGGCGGCTAACTATGGCTACACCTTC | CASSATQGAANYGYTF
TRBJ1-2 | NA | TRBD1 | TRBV18 | TGTGCCAGCTCACCCGGACAGGTTCACTATGGCTACACCTTC | CASSPGQVHYGYTF
TRBJ1-2 | NA | TRBD1 | TRBV18 | TGTGCCAGCTCACCATCGCGGGACAGGGACGATGGCTACACCTTC | CASSPSRDRDDGYTF
TRBJ2-1 | NA | NA | TRBV30 | TGTGCCTGGAGTGTAGCTCGCATCGCCTTTAGCTCCTACAATGAGCAGTTCTTC | CAWSVARIAFSSYNEQFF
TRBJ1-5 | NA | TRBD1 | TRBV4-2 | TGTGCCAGCAGCCAAGGACAGGGGGTCGACCAGCCCCAGCATTTT | CASSQGQGVDQPQHF
TRBJ2-7 | NA | NA | TRBV5-4 | TGTGCCAGCAGCTCAAGCGGAAGCTCCTACGAGCAGTACTTC | CASSSSGSSYEQYF
TRBJ2-1 | few | TRBD2 | TRBV11-2 | TGTGCCAGCAGCTTAGTGTGGACTAGAATGGGGAATGAGCAGTTCTTC | CASSLVWTRMGNEQFF
TRBJ2-7 | few | TRBD2 | TRBV7-9 | TGTGCCAGCAGCTTAGGTAGCGGGAGTGCCGAGCAGTACTTC | CASSLGSGSAEQYF
TRBJ1-4 | NA | TRBD1 | TRBV25-1 | TGTGCCAGCAGTGCTTCCGGGACAGCAACAGAAAAACTGTTTTTT | CASSASGTATEKLFF
TRBJ1-4 | few | TRBD1 | TRBV7-6 | TGTGCCAGCAGCTTAGGGACAGGAGGAGAAAAACTGTTTTTT | CASSLGTGGEKLFF
TRBJ2-3 | NA | NA | TRBV5-4 | TGTGCCAGCAGCTCCAGGACTACTAGCACAGATACGCAGTATTTT | CASSSRTTSTDTQYF
TRBJ2-7 | once | NA | TRBV28 | TGTGCCAGCAGCGAGGAGCCTAAGGCGGCCGAGCAGTACTTC | CASSEEPKAAEQYF
TRBJ2-3 | NA | NA | TRBV19 | TGTGCCAGTAGGTCCCGAACTACTAGCACAGATACGCAGTATTTT | CASRSRTTSTDTQYF
TRBJ1-2 | NA | TRBD1 | TRBV7-8 | TGTGCCAGCAGCTTAGCGGCCCCGACAGGGGCTGGCTACACCTTC | CASSLAAPTGAGYTF
TRBJ2-1 | NA | NA | TRBV11-3 | TGTGCCAGCAGCTCGTACGGTTCGGGTGAGCAGTTCTTC | CASSSYGSGEQFF
TRBJ2-3 | NA | TRBD2 | TRBV5-1 | TGCGCCAGCAGCTTGGGGCGGGAGGAAGGAGATACGCAGTATTTT | CASSLGREEGDTQYF
TRBJ2-3 | few | NA | TRBV13 | TGTGCCAGCAGCCCAGGAGGGCTTGGCGAGCGCACAGATACGCAGTATTTT | CASSPGGLGERTDTQYF
TRBJ2-7 | NA | NA | TRBV7-9 | TGTGCCAGCAGCTTTCCGCCGACCGGGAAGTTCTACGAGCAGTACTTC | CASSFPPTGKFYEQYF
TRBJ2-7 | NA | TRBD2 | TRBV6-6 | TGTGCCAGCAGTTACGCGCAGCCGGGACTAGCGCACTTC | CASSYAQPGLAHF
TRBJ1-2 | NA | NA | TRBV2 | TGTGCCAGCAGAGTACAGATAAACTATGGCTACACCTTC | CASRVQINYGYTF
TRBJ2-6 | NA | NA | TRBV15 | TGTGCCACCAGCAGAGATGGAGGGGCTGGGGCCAACGTCCTGACTTTC | CATSRDGGAGANVLTF
TRBJ2-3 | few | TRBD2 | TRBV7-8 | TGTGCCAGCAGCCCCCCGCCGGAACTAGCGGGGATCGCAGATACGCAGTATTTT | CASSPPPELAGIADTQYF
TRBJ1-1 | NA | NA | TRBV6-5 | TGTGCCAGCAGCGTCCAGGGAGGGTACACTGAAGCTTTCTTT | CASSVQGGYTEAFF
TRBJ1-1 | NA | NA | TRBV9 | TGTGCCAGCAGCGCTGCACAGGGACCCACTGAAGCTTTCTTT | CASSAAQGPTEAFF
TRBJ1-2 | NA | TRBD1 | TRBV15 | TGTGCCACCAGCAGAGAAGGGACAGGGATCAGGGGCTACACCTTC | CATSREGTGIRGYTF
TRBJ1-2 | NA | TRBD1 | TRBV10-3 | TGTGCCATCAGTGAGAACGGCAGGGGGGACTATGGCTACACCTTC | CAISENGRGDYGYTF
TRBJ2-5 | NA | TRBD1 | TRBV27 | TGTGCCAGCAGGAGGGACAGCCCAACAGAAAAAGAGACCCAGTACTTC | CASRRDSPTEKETQYF
TRBJ2-1 | NA | TRBD2 | TRBV6-5 | TGTGCCAGCAGAGAGCTAGCGGTTCTTGGCAATGAGCAGTTCTTC | CASRELAVLGNEQFF
TRBJ2-5 | NA | TRBD1 | TRBV7-2 | TGTGCCAGCAGCTTAGACAGGGGATGGGAGACCCAGTACTTC | CASSLDRGWETQYF
TRBJ2-3 | NA | TRBD2 | TRBV5-5 | TGTGCCAGCAGCTTGGGACCCGGGACTAGCGGGACTTCGTATACGCAGTATTTT | CASSLGPGTSGTSYTQYF
TRBJ2-1 | NA | TRBD1 | TRBV7-9 | TGTGCCAGCAGCTTAGGGGGGACAGCAAGGTACAATGAGCAGTTCTTC | CASSLGGTARYNEQFF
TRBJ1-3 | NA | NA | TRBV7-2 | TGTGCCAGCAGCTTAGCCGTTCGGGGAGCCGGAAACACCATATATTTT | CASSLAVRGAGNTIYF
TRBJ2-2 | NA | TRBD1 | TRBV6-5 | TGTGCCAGCACGGCGACAGGGAGCACCGGGGAGCTGTTTTTT | CASTATGSTGELFF
TRBJ1-5 | NA | NA | TRBV4-1 | TGCGCCAGCAGCCAACAGGGTTCTAACAATCAGCCCCAGCATTTT | CASSQQGSNNQPQHF
TRBJ2-3 | NA | TRBD2 | TRBV11-2 | TGTGCCAGCAGCTTAGGGCTAGCGGGGAAGGAAATGAATACGCAGTATTTT | CASSLGLAGKEMNTQYF
TRBJ2-5 | NA | TRBD2 | TRBV28 | TGTGCCAGCAGTTTTGAATCAGGGAGGGTTGGAGAGACCCAGTACTTC | CASSFESGRVGETQYF
TRBJ2-5 | once | NA | TRBV7-9 | TGTGCCAGCAGCTTAGTCGTGGAGGAAGAGACCCAGTACTTC | CASSLVVEEETQYF
TRBJ1-5 | NA | NA | TRBV30 | TGTGCCTGGAGTGTCGACAGCTATCAGCCCCAGCATTTT | CAWSVDSYQPQHF
TRBJ2-3 | NA | TRBD2 | TRBV4-2 | TGTGCCAGCAGCCAAGAGTTCAAGCGGGGGGCGGGAGATACGCAGTATTTT | CASSQEFKRGAGDTQYF
TRBJ2-1 | few | TRBD2 | TRBV29-1 | TGCAGCGTGAGACTAGCGGGGGCCTACAATGAGCAGTTCTTC | CSVRLAGAYNEQFF
TRBJ1-5 | NA | NA | TRBV6-6 | TGTGCCAGCAGCCGCGGATCTATAGGCAATCAGCCCCAGCATTTT | CASSRGSIGNQPQHF
TRBJ2-3 | NA | TRBD2 | TRBV7-8 | TGTGCCAGCAGCTTAGGGATCGGTGGGGGGGAAACAGATACGCAGTATTTT | CASSLGIGGGETDTQYF
TRBJ1-4 | NA | NA | TRBV11-2 | TGTGCCAGCAGCGCAGGGGATGCTAATGAAAAACTGTTTTTT | CASSAGDANEKLFF
TRBJ1-4 | NA | TRBD1 | TRBV29-1 | TGCAGCGTTGGTGCACAGGGGACTAATGAAAAACTGTTTTTT | CSVGAQGTNEKLFF
TRBJ2-7 | NA | TRBD1 | TRBV19 | TGTGCCAGTAGTTTTACCGGGACAGGAACCTACGAGCAGTACTTC | CASSFTGTGTYEQYF
TRBJ1-2 | few | NA | TRBV10-3 | TGTGCCATCAGTGAGTATACGTCAGGGGCCCCAGGAGGCTACACCTTC | CAISEYTSGAPGGYTF